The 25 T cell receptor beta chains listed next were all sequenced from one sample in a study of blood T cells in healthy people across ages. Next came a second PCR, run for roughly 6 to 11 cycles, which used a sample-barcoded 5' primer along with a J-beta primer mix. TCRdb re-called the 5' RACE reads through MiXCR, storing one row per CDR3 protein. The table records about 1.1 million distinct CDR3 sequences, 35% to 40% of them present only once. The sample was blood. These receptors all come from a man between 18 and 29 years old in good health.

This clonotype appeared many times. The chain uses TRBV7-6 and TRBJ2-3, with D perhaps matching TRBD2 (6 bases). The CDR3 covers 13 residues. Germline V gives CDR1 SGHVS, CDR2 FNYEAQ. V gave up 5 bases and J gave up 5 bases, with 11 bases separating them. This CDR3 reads CASSPSGEDTQYF. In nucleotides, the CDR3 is TGTGCCAGCAGCCCCTCGGGGGAAGATACGCAGTATTTT.

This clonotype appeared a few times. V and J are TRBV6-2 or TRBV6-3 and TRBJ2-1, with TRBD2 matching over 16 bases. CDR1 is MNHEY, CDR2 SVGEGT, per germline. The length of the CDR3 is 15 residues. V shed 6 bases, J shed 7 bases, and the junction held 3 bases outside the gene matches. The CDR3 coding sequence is TGTGCCAGCAGAGGGACTAGCGGGGGGGCGAATGAGCAGTTCTTC. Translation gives CASRGTSGGANEQFF.

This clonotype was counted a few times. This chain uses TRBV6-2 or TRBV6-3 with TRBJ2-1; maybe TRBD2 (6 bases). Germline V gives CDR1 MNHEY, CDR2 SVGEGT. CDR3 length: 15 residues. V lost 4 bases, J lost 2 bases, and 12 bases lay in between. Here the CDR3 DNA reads TGTGCCAGCAGTTTGGACGGGGGAACCTACAATGAGCAGTTCTTC. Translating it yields CASSLDGGTYNEQFF.

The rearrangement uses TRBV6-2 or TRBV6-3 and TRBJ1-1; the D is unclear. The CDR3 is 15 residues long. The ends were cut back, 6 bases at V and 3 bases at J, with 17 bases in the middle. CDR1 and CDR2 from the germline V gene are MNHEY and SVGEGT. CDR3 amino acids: CASRGTRSRHTEAFF. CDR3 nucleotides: TGTGCCAGCAGGGGAACCAGGAGCCGCCACACTGAAGCTTTCTTT.

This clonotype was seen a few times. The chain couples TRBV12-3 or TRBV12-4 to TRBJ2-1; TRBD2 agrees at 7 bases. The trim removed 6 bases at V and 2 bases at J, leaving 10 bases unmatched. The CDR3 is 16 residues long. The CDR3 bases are TGTGCCAGCAGGCATTCTACCGGGGGGACCTACAATGAGCAGTTCTTC. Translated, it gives CASRHSTGGTYNEQFF.

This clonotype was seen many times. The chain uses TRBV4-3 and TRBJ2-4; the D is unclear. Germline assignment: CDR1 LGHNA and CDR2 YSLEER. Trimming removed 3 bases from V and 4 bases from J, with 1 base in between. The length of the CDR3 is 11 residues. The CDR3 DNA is TGCGCCAGCAGCCATAAAAACATTCAGTACTTC. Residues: CASSHKNIQYF.

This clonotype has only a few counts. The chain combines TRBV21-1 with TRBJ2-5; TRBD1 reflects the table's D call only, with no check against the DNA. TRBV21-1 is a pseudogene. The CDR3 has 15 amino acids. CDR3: CASSKCSGGMETQYF. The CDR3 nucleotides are TGTGCCAGCAGCAAGTGCTCAGGGGGTATGGAGACCCAGTACTTC.

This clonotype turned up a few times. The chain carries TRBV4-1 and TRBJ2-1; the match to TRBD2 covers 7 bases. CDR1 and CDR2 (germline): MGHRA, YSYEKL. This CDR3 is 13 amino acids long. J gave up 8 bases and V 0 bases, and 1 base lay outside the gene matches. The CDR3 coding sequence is TGCGCCAGCAGCCAAGAGGGGGGGGATGAGCAGTTCTTC. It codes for CASSQEGGDEQFF.

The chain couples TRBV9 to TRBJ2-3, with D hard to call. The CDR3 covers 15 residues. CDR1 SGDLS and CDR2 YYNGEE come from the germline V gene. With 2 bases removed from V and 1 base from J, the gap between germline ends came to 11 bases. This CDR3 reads CASSVTSQGTDTQYF. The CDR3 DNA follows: TGTGCCAGCAGCGTGACCTCCCAGGGCACAGATACGCAGTATTTT.

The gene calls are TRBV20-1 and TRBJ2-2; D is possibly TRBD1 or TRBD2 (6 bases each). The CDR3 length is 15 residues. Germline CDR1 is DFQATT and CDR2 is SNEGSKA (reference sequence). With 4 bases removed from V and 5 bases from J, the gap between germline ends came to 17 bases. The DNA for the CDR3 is TGCAGTGCTACAATTGCCGGGGGCCGAACCGGGGAGCTGTTTTTT. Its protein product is CSATIAGGRTGELFF.

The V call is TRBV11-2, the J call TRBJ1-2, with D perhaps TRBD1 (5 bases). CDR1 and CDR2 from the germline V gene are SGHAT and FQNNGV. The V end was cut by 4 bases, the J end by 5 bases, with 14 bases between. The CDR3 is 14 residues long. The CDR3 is CASSSKGLSYGYTF. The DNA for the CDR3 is TGTGCCAGCAGCTCCAAGGGACTTTCGTATGGCTACACCTTC.

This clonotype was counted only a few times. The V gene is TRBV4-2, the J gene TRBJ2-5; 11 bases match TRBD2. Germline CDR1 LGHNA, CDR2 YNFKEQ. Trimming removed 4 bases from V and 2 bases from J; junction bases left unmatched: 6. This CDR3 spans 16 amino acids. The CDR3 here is CASSPETSGGQETQYF. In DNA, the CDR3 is TGTGCCAGCAGCCCTGAAACTAGCGGGGGACAAGAGACCCAGTACTTC.

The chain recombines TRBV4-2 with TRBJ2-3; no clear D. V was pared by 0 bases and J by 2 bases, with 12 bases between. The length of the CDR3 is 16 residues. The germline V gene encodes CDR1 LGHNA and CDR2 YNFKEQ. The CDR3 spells CASSQDLQIPTDTQYF. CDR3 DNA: TGTGCCAGCAGCCAAGATCTACAGATTCCCACAGATACGCAGTATTTT.

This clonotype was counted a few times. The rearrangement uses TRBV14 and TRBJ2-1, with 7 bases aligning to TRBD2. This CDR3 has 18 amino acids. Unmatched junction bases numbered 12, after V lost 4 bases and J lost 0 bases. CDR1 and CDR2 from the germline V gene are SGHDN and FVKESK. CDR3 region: CASSPHSREGSSYNEQFF. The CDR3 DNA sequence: TGTGCCAGCAGCCCCCATTCCAGGGAGGGGAGCTCCTACAATGAGCAGTTCTTC. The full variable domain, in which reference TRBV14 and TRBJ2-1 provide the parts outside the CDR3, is EAGVTQFPSHSVIEKGQTVTLRCDPISGHDNLYWYRRVMGKEIKFLLHFVKESKQDESGMPNNRFLAERTGGTYSTLKVQPAELEDSGVYFCASSPHSREGSSYNEQFFGPGTRLTVL.

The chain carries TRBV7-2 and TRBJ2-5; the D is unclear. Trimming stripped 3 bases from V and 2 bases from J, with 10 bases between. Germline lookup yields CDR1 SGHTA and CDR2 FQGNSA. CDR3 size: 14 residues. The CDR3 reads CASSLGIEQETQYF. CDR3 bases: TGTGCCAGCAGCTTGGGAATAGAGCAAGAGACCCAGTACTTC.

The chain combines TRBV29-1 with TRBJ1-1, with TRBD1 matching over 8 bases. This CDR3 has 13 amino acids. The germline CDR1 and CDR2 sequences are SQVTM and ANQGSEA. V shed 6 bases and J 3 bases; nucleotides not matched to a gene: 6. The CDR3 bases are TGCAGCGTAGGACAGGGACCGTACACTGAAGCTTTCTTT. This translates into CSVGQGPYTEAFF.

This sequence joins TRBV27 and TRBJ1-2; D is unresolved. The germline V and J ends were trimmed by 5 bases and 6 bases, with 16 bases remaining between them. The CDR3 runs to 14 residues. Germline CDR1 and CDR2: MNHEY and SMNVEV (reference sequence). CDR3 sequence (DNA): TGTGCCAGCAGTGCAAAAACACGCCCTCATGGCTACACCTTC. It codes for CASSAKTRPHGYTF.

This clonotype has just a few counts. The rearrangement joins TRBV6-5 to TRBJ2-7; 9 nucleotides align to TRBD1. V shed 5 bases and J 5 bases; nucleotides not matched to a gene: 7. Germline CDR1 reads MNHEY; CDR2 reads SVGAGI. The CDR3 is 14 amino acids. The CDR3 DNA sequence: TGTGCCAGCAGTACCGGGACAGGGTCGAACGAGCAGTACTTC. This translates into CASSTGTGSNEQYF.

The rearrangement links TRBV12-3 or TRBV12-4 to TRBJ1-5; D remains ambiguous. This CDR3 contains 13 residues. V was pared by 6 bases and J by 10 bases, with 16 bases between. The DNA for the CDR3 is TGTGCCAGCAGCACGCGCCCGGGATCTCCCCAGCATTTT. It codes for CASSTRPGSPQHF.

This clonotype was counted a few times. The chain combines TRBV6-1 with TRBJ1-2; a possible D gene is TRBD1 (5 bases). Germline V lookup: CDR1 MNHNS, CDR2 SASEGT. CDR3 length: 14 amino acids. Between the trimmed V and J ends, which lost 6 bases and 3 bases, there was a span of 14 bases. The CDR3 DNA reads TGTGCCAGCAGCCAGAACCAGGGATACTATGGCTACACCTTC. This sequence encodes CASSQNQGYYGYTF.

The CDR3 spells CSVETGGDADEQYF. The DNA of the CDR3 is TGCAGCGTTGAAACAGGGGGTGATGCCGACGAGCAGTACTTC. V gene TRBV29-1 combines with J gene TRBJ2-7; TRBD1 aligns across 8 bases. Germline CDR1 SQVTM, CDR2 ANQGSEA. The CDR3 runs to 14 residues. V shed 2 bases, J shed 5 bases, and the junction held 8 bases outside the gene matches.

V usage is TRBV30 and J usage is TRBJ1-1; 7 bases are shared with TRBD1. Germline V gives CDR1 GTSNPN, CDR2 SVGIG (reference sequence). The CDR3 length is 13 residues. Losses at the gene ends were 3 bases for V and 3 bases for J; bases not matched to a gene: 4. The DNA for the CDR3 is TGTGCCTGGAGGAGCCAGGGGGACACTGAAGCTTTCTTT. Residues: CAWRSQGDTEAFF. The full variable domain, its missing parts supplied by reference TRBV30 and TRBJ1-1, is SQTIHQWPATLVQPVGSPLSLECTVEGTSNPNLYWYRQAAGRGLQLLFYSVGIGQISSEVPQNLSASRPQDRQFILSSKKLLLSDSGFYLCAWRSQGDTEAFFGQGTRLTVV.

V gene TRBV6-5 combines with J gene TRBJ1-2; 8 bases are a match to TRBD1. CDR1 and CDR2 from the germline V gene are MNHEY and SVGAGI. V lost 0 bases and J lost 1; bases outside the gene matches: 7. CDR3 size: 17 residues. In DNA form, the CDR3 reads TGTGCCAGCAGTTACTCGTGGGCACAGGGGGATAACTATGGCTACACCTTC. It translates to CASSYSWAQGDNYGYTF.

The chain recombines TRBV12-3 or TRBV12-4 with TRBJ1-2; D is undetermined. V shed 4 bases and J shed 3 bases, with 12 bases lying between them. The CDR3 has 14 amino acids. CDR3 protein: CASSSSAEYYGYTF. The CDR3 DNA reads TGTGCCAGCAGTTCCTCAGCGGAGTACTATGGCTACACCTTC.

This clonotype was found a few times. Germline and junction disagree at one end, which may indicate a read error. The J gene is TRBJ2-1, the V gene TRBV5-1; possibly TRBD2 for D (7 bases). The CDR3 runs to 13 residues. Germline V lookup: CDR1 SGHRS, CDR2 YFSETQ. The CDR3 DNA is TGCGCCAGCAGCTTTTCGGGGGGCAATAAGCAGTTCTTC. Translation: CASSFSGGNKQFF.